The TCR beta chain described here comes from a study of OX40 agonist ivuxolimab in advanced cancers. Across the whole study: Partial responses were achieved by three patients: one hepatocellular carcinoma, two cutaneous melanoma. General study points: At 0.1 to 3.0 mg/kg, CD4+ and CD8+ blood T cells expanded clonally by week 6. Researchers did not determine the expanded peripheral T cells' antigen specificity.

On this clone: Its antigen is still unknown.

The table came from immunoSEQ multiplex PCR; TCRdb's copy has only in-frame clones and leaves some out. The repertoire holds 50,000 to 85,000 clones, with 85% as singletons. This sample comprised CD4+ or CD8+ T cells sorted from blood, obtained in a trial of the OX40 agonist ivuxolimab. The TCR comes from an adult with an advanced solid tumor such as melanoma, head and neck, liver or kidney cancer.

CDR3 DNA: TGTGCCAGCACCGGACTAGCGGGTTCCTACGAGCAGTACTTC. This gives the protein CASTGLAGSYEQYF. The V call is TRBV6-5, the J call TRBJ2-7, with TRBD2 matching over 11 bases. The germline CDR1 and CDR2 sequences are MNHEY and SVGAGI. V trimming: 7 bases; J trimming: 1 base; junction bases outside the gene matches: 3. The CDR3 covers 14 residues.